These 22 T cell receptor beta chains came from one sample sequenced in a study of shared clonotypes between healthy human individuals. Assay used: immunoSEQ multiplex PCR; TCRdb lists only in-frame clones, some missing. This table has more than 2 million clones, roughly 96% appearing once. Sequences were obtained from naive CD4+ T cells sorted from blood. Subset specified: CD45RA+ positively selected. The origin of the receptors is a man aged 18 to 29 in good health.

The gene calls are TRBV10-1 and TRBJ2-7; 14 bases agree with TRBD2. J was trimmed by 5 bases and V by 6 bases; bases with no gene match: 15. The CDR3 is 18 amino acids. Per the germline V gene, CDR1 is WNHNN and CDR2 is SYGVQD (reference sequence). The CDR3 DNA reads TGCGCCAGCAGCCCCGGACTAGCGGGAGGCCGCCTCTACCACGAGCAGTACTTC. Protein sequence: CASSPGLAGGRLYHEQYF.

The rearrangement links TRBV10-3 to TRBJ1-3, with 7 nucleotides matching TRBD1. Germline V lookup: CDR1 ENHRY, CDR2 SYGVKD. CDR3 length equals 15 residues. J was trimmed by 5 bases and V by 0 bases; bases with no gene match: 4. DNA of the CDR3: TGTGCCATCAGTGAGTCAGTAGGGGGCAGAAACACCATATATTTT. This encodes CAISESVGGRNTIYF.

The V call is TRBV4-3, the J call TRBJ2-4; TRBD2 matches at 13 bases. This CDR3 is built from 18 residues. The J segment lost 7 bases and the V segment lost 1 base, leaving 10 bases of the junction unmatched. Germline V gives CDR1 LGHNA, CDR2 YSLEER. The CDR3 DNA sequence: TGCGCCAGCAGCCAAGTGAGAGGACTAGCGGGAGTAGGGAACATTCAGTACTTC. It is translated as CASSQVRGLAGVGNIQYF.

This chain joins TRBV30 and TRBJ2-7, with 14 bases fitting TRBD2. The CDR3 loop spans 16 amino acids. Per the germline V gene, CDR1 is GTSNPN and CDR2 is SVGIG (reference sequence). The V segment lost 3 bases and the J segment 5 bases; nucleotides outside the gene matches: 9. CDR3 protein: CAWRRTSGGTLHEQYF. The CDR3 bases are TGTGCCTGGAGGCGGACTAGCGGGGGGACTCTCCACGAGCAGTACTTC.

The V gene is TRBV6-4, the J gene TRBJ1-6, with no clear D. The CDR3 has 13 amino acids. The V and J ends lost 4 bases and 8 bases respectively, with 9 bases between them. The germline CDR1 and CDR2 sequences are MRHNA and SNTAGT. In DNA form, the CDR3 reads TGTGCCAGCAGTGCGACCCTAGATTCACCCCTCCACTTT. Translated, it gives CASSATLDSPLHF.

Remarks on this clone: This sample also contains other DNA sequences that code for the same CDR3. The chain is built from TRBV7-2 and TRBJ1-4; no clear D. The V and J ends lost 1 base and 7 bases respectively, with 7 bases between them. CDR1 and CDR2 (germline): SGHTA, FQGNSA. The CDR3 has 13 residues. CDR3 DNA sequence: TGTGCCAGCAGCTTAGGTTGGCGTGAAAAACTGTTTTTT. Residues: CASSLGWREKLFF.

V gene TRBV4-3 combines with J gene TRBJ2-7, with no clear D. V was cut by 3 bases and J by 0 bases, with 15 bases left in between. There are 16 residues in the CDR3. The germline V gene has CDR1 LGHNA and CDR2 YSLEER. The CDR3 protein is CASSQGFGQSSYEQYF. As DNA, the CDR3 is TGCGCCAGCAGCCAGGGATTCGGTCAGAGCTCCTACGAGCAGTACTTC.

With regard to this clone: Other DNA sequences in the sample encode the same CDR3. The rearrangement uses TRBV5-1 and TRBJ2-3, with 11 positions matching TRBD2. The germline CDR1 and CDR2 sequences are SGHRS and YFSETQ. V dropped 2 bases and J dropped 1; count of bases not matched to a gene: 0. The CDR3 is made up of 15 amino acids. CDR3 protein: CASSLLAGGTDTQYF. The CDR3 DNA is TGCGCCAGCAGCTTACTAGCGGGGGGCACAGATACGCAGTATTTT.

The V gene is TRBV14, the J gene TRBJ2-5; TRBD2 might be the D (7 bases). Trimming removed 4 bases at V and 5 bases at J, with 23 bases between. Germline CDR1 is SGHDN and CDR2 is FVKESK. This CDR3 spans 17 amino acids. CDR3 region: CASSPLLSGGGRETQYF. CDR3 coding DNA: TGTGCCAGCAGCCCATTACTTTCGGGCGGGGGCCGGGAGACCCAGTACTTC.

The chain uses TRBV30 and TRBJ2-1; the match to TRBD2 covers 7 bases. Germline-derived CDR1 and CDR2 are GTSNPN and SVGIG (reference sequence). V lost 2 bases to trimming and J lost 7 bases; unmatched junction nucleotides: 11. CDR3 length: 15 amino acids. The CDR3 DNA follows: TGTGCCTGGAGTTTCCGGACTAGTCATCGGAATGAGCAGTTCTTC. Encoded protein: CAWSFRTSHRNEQFF.

This chain joins TRBV28 and TRBJ1-1; 7 bases map to TRBD1. The CDR3 sequence is 16 residues long. Germline V gene data show CDR1 as MDHEN and CDR2 as SYDVKM. V trimming: 6 bases; J trimming: 7 bases; junction bases outside the gene matches: 17. The CDR3: CASRPSDRKRSGEAFF. Here the CDR3 DNA reads TGTGCCAGCAGACCTTCGGACAGGAAAAGATCCGGTGAAGCTTTCTTT.

The chain combines TRBV5-4 with TRBJ2-5; 12 positions agree with TRBD1. The length of the CDR3 is 18 residues. V was clipped by 2 bases and J by 5 bases; unmatched bases: 13. Germline CDR1 reads SGHNT; CDR2 reads YYREEE (reference sequence). The CDR3 coding sequence is TGTGCCAGCAGCTTCGGTGGGACAGGGGGCCAGGGGCGGGAGACCCAGTACTTC. Translating gives CASSFGGTGGQGRETQYF.

V gene TRBV7-2 combines with J gene TRBJ1-2; no firm D call. Germline CDR1 SGHTA, CDR2 FQGNSA. Trimming removed 2 bases at V and 4 bases at J, with 11 bases between. The length of the CDR3 is 14 residues. CDR3 coding DNA: TGTGCCAGCAGCTTAATAAAACCTCTCTATGGCTACACCTTC. Residues: CASSLIKPLYGYTF.

CDR3 in DNA: TGTGCCAGCATTCCCGGGACAGGGGGAGATTGGCCGAGATGGAATAGCAATCAGCCCCAGCATTTT. This gives the protein CASIPGTGGDWPRWNSNQPQHF. The chain carries TRBV6-7 and TRBJ1-5; 11 bases line up with TRBD1. TRBV6-7 is an ORF; its function is uncertain. The CDR3 has 22 amino acids. V shed 7 bases, J shed 0 bases, and the junction held 23 bases outside the gene matches.

V usage is TRBV5-1 and J usage is TRBJ2-2; D perhaps matches TRBD1 (6 bases). This CDR3 comprises 15 residues. The V and J ends lost 7 bases and 0 bases respectively, with 13 bases between them. Germline V gene data show CDR1 as SGHRS and CDR2 as YFSETQ. CDR3 sequence reads: CASSGQISNTGELFF. The CDR3 nucleotides are TGCGCCAGCTCCGGACAGATTTCGAACACCGGGGAGCTGTTTTTT.

In regard to this clone: In the same sample, other DNA sequences code for this CDR3. The rearrangement links TRBV7-9 to TRBJ1-2; D not resolved. The V end lost 1 base, the J end lost 8 bases, and 5 bases lay between the germline ends. From germline, CDR1 is SEHNR and CDR2 FQNEAQ (reference sequence). This CDR3 comprises 11 residues. The CDR3 reads CASSLVGGYTF. CDR3 DNA sequence: TGTGCCAGCAGCTTAGTCGGGGGCTACACCTTC.

The rearrangement links TRBV5-1 to TRBJ1-1; the D gene is possibly TRBD1 (5 bases). The ends were cut back, 0 bases at V and 0 bases at J, with 12 bases in the middle. Germline CDR1 SGHRS, CDR2 YFSETQ. The CDR3 has 16 amino acids. The chain's CDR3 is CASSLVTGTLNTEAFF. The CDR3 region has the DNA TGCGCCAGCAGCTTGGTTACGGGGACTTTGAACACTGAAGCTTTCTTT.

The chain joins TRBV10-3 to TRBJ2-2, with D perhaps assigned TRBD1 or TRBD2 (6 bases each). The V end lost 11 bases, the J end lost 2 bases, and 18 bases lay between the germline ends. CDR3 length: 15 residues. Germline CDR1 is ENHRY and CDR2 is SYGVKD. CDR3 in DNA: TGTGCCGCGACTTCTGGGGGGCCCAACACCGGGGAGCTGTTTTTT. Protein: CAATSGGPNTGELFF.

This chain links TRBV30 with TRBJ1-1; D possibly corresponds to TRBD1 (6 bases). Trimming cost V 1 base and J 4 bases, with 10 bases left between them. Germline V gene sequence: CDR1 GTSNPN, CDR2 SVGIG (reference sequence). The CDR3 spans 13 residues. This CDR3 reads CAWSAEGGTEAFF. The DNA for the CDR3 is TGTGCCTGGAGTGCCGAGGGGGGCACTGAAGCTTTCTTT.

With regard to this clone: Other DNA sequences in the same sample also yield this CDR3. The V and J genes are TRBV30 and TRBJ2-7, with 9 bases lining up with TRBD2. The ends lost 2 bases at V and 1 base at J; junction bases unmatched: 18. Germline V lookup: CDR1 GTSNPN, CDR2 SVGIG (reference sequence). CDR3 size: 19 residues. The CDR3: CAWSPSGRGSAGGSYEQYF. CDR3 sequence (DNA): TGTGCCTGGAGTCCCTCAGGCAGGGGTTCAGCGGGAGGATCCTACGAGCAGTACTTC.

The rearrangement joins TRBV7-3 to TRBJ1-5; 11 bases line up with TRBD1. V shed 5 bases, J shed 6 bases, and the junction held 9 bases outside the gene matches. The germline gives CDR1 SGHTA, CDR2 FQGTGA. This CDR3 spans 16 amino acids. The CDR3 protein is CASSRPGQGEGQPQHF. The CDR3 nucleotides read TGTGCCAGCAGCCGTCCGGGACAGGGGGAGGGTCAGCCCCAGCATTTT.

The V call is TRBV28, the J call TRBJ2-3; no clear D. This CDR3 spans 13 amino acids. Trimming shortened V by 8 bases and J by 0 bases, and 9 bases separated the two germline ends. Per germline, CDR1 MDHEN and CDR2 SYDVKM. This CDR3 is CASSTGSTDTQYF. In DNA form, the CDR3 reads TGTGCCAGCTCGACGGGTAGCACAGATACGCAGTATTTT.